This T cell receptor beta chain was found in a study of cytomegalovirus exposure and HLA in healthy donors. Overall study findings and caveats: The TCR clusters that emerged in the first cohort tended, a later analysis found, to co-occur in the approximately 120 validation repertoires. Cytomegalovirus-associated TCR beta chains were listed, numbering 150 to 200.

V was pared by 4 bases and J by 5 bases, with 6 bases of the junction left unmatched. This CDR3 contains 14 residues. Germline V gives CDR1 SGDLS, CDR2 YYNGEE. The protocol was immunoSEQ multiplex PCR, while the TCRdb copy is restricted to in-frame clones and leaves out a portion. The sample records around 150,000 clones, just under 85% being singletons. In the case of this clone: Its target is unknown.

The TCR originated in a man aged 30-40 years in good health and CMV-seropositive. The chain joins TRBV9 to TRBJ2-3, with 8 bases lining up with TRBD1. Specimen: PBMCs. DNA for the CDR3: TGTGCCAGCAGCTCACAGGGGGGCGGAGATACGCAGTATTTT. It is translated as CASSSQGGGDTQYF.